The 17 T cell receptor beta chains below come from one sample, sequenced in a study of beta chain features in type 1 diabetes (dated by TCRdb to between 2017 and 2018). The library was made by the immunoSEQ multiplex PCR assay. The entire isolated RNA was reverse transcribed using the High Capacity cDNA Reverse Transcription Kit, and thus expressed TCRB transcripts were sequenced. Entries here come from immuneACCESS through TCRdb and include only in-frame sequences with V and J called. Some clones fail to appear in such tables; in the studies checked, an unresolved V gene covers under half of the shortfall, and the cause of the remainder is unknown. Here the sample has approximately 300,000 clones; 8% to 13% occur a single time. More than 0.015% of the sample rests with the top ten. The source material was naive CD4+ T cells from blood. The cell subset or site label corresponds to: true naive CD4+ T cells. The receptors were gathered from a young woman in good health.

J is TRBJ2-1 and V is TRBV13; the match to TRBD2 covers 11 bases. The junction had 12 bases not matched to a gene; V was cut back by 2 bases and J by 0 bases. The CDR3 spans 20 residues. Germline CDR1 PRHDT, CDR2 FYEKMQ (reference sequence). The CDR3 sequence: CASSLSSTSGRVSSYNEQFF. CDR3 DNA sequence: TGTGCCAGCAGCTTATCCTCCACTAGCGGGAGAGTAAGCTCCTACAATGAGCAGTTCTTC.

This clone was detected only a few times. The chain is built from TRBV4-3 and TRBJ2-3; tentative D call: TRBD2 (5 bases). CDR3 length: 15 residues. Germline V CDR1 and CDR2: LGHNA, YSLEER. V was trimmed by 0 bases and J by 1 base, leaving 8 bases between them. In DNA, the CDR3 is TGCGCCAGCAGCCAAGAAATTAGCGGCACAGATACGCAGTATTTT. It is translated as CASSQEISGTDTQYF.

This rearrangement joins TRBV9 to TRBJ2-2, with TRBD2 matching 13 bases. The CDR3 has 16 residues. Germline V CDR1 and CDR2: SGDLS, YYNGEE. Trimming removed 4 bases from V and 2 bases from J; junction bases left unmatched: 2. CDR3 in amino acids: CASSRLAGGNTGELFF. In DNA form, the CDR3 reads TGTGCCAGCAGCCGACTAGCGGGAGGTAACACCGGGGAGCTGTTTTTT. The full variable domain, completed using reference TRBV9 and TRBJ2-2, is DSGVTQTPKHLITATGQRVTLRCSPRSGDLSVYWYQQSLDQGLQFLIQYYNGEERAKGNILERFSAQQFPDLHSELNLSSLELGDSALYFCASSRLAGGNTGELFFGEGSRLTVL.

This clone was picked up a small number of times. The chain joins TRBV20-1 to TRBJ2-1, with a possible D match to TRBD1 (5 bases). The CDR3 covers 10 residues. V lost 3 bases, J lost 12 bases, and 9 bases lay in between. The germline V gene encodes CDR1 DFQATT and CDR2 SNEGSKA (reference sequence). The CDR3 region has the DNA TGCAGTGCTAGTGACAGACGGCAGTTCTTC. Protein sequence: CSASDRRQFF.

This chain uses TRBV28 with TRBJ1-2; D perhaps matches TRBD1 (6 bases). The CDR3 loop spans 13 amino acids. The ends were cut back, 4 bases at V and 3 bases at J, with 9 bases in the middle. Germline V gene lookup returns CDR1 MDHEN and CDR2 SYDVKM. The CDR3 region is CASSSAGDYGYTF. The CDR3 DNA is TGTGCCAGCAGTTCGGCAGGGGACTATGGCTACACCTTC.

The chain is built from TRBV7-9 and TRBJ2-7, with TRBD2 identical over 7 bases. CDR1 and CDR2 (germline): SEHNR, FQNEAQ (reference sequence). CDR3 size: 16 residues. V lost 5 bases, J lost 3 bases, and 13 bases stayed unmatched. This chain's CDR3 is CASSVAAGVSFYEQYF. The CDR3 DNA sequence: TGTGCCAGCAGCGTTGCGGCGGGAGTCTCTTTCTACGAGCAGTACTTC.

This clone was detected a few times. V gene TRBV9 combines with J gene TRBJ2-5; no firm D call. The germline CDR1 and CDR2 sequences are SGDLS and YYNGEE. The V gene lost 0 bases and the J gene lost 1 base, with 4 bases spanning the gap. This CDR3 region has 13 residues. The CDR3 region is CASSVGAQETQYF. The CDR3 nucleotides are TGTGCCAGCAGCGTAGGCGCCCAAGAGACCCAGTACTTC.

This clone came up a few times. The chain has TRBV10-3 and TRBJ2-5, with no clear D. Germline V gives CDR1 ENHRY, CDR2 SYGVKD. V was pared by 4 bases and J by 3 bases, with 9 bases between. This CDR3 has 13 amino acids. DNA for the CDR3: TGTGCCATCAGTGTTGCCGACAAAGAGACCCAGTACTTC. Residues: CAISVADKETQYF.

Only a few counts were recorded for this clone. V and J are TRBV4-2 and TRBJ2-1; D might be TRBD1 (6 bases). Trimming removed 0 bases at V and 2 bases at J, with 11 bases between. CDR3 length equals 16 residues. CDR1 LGHNA and CDR2 YNFKEQ come from the germline V gene. DNA of the CDR3: TGTGCCAGCAGCCAAGACGCAGGGGAAACCTACAATGAGCAGTTCTTC. It codes for CASSQDAGETYNEQFF.

V and J are TRBV27 and TRBJ2-4, with D perhaps TRBD1 (6 bases). Germline V lookup: CDR1 MNHEY, CDR2 SMNVEV (reference sequence). V lost 5 bases and J 6 bases, leaving 14 bases between the germline ends. CDR3 length equals 14 residues. The chain's CDR3 is CASSTQGRGNIQYF. The DNA of the CDR3 is TGTGCCAGCAGTACACAGGGCCGGGGAAACATTCAGTACTTC.

The rearrangement links TRBV4-1 to TRBJ2-2; 9 bases align to TRBD1. With 0 bases clipped from V and 5 bases from J, the junction kept 4 bases outside the gene matches. The germline CDR1 and CDR2 sequences are MGHRA and YSYEKL. This CDR3 is built from 16 residues. CDR3 nucleotide sequence: TGCGCCAGCAGCCAAGACGTGACAGGGGGAACCGGGGAGCTGTTTTTT. Its protein is CASSQDVTGGTGELFF.

The rearrangement joins TRBV7-2 to TRBJ2-1, with 11 positions matching TRBD2. Germline CDR1 is SGHTA and CDR2 is FQGNSA. This CDR3 has 16 amino acids. The V gene end was trimmed by 3 bases and the J gene end by 6 bases; junction bases not matched to a gene: 7. The CDR3 is CASSFSSGRTLNEQFF. The CDR3 bases are TGTGCCAGCAGCTTCTCTAGCGGGAGGACCCTCAATGAGCAGTTCTTC.

Only a few counts were recorded for this clone. This chain connects TRBV9 to TRBJ2-1, with a tentative D call TRBD1 (6 bases). V was shortened by 4 bases and J by 0 bases, with 20 bases between the two germline ends. This CDR3 is built from 18 residues. Germline-derived CDR1 and CDR2 are SGDLS and YYNGEE. CDR3 amino acids: CASSLLGGSKNSYNEQFF. CDR3 bases: TGTGCCAGCAGCTTGCTAGGGGGATCAAAAAACTCCTACAATGAGCAGTTCTTC.

V and J are TRBV6-6 and TRBJ2-3; 8 bases are shared with TRBD1. Germline CDR1 reads MNHNY; CDR2 reads SVGAGI (reference sequence). The CDR3 length is 14 residues. With 0 bases clipped from V and 9 bases from J, the junction kept 5 bases outside the gene matches. The CDR3 loop is CASSYSPGQETQYF. For the CDR3, the DNA is TGTGCCAGCAGTTACTCTCCGGGACAGGAGACGCAGTATTTT.

The chain joins TRBV7-6 to TRBJ2-3, with D perhaps matching TRBD1 (6 bases). Germline V gene data show CDR1 as SGHVS and CDR2 as FNYEAQ. The V end lost 5 bases, the J end lost 2 bases, and 17 bases lay between the germline ends. This CDR3 has 16 amino acids. CDR3 in amino acids: CASSPGTDRFTDTQYF. CDR3 nucleotide sequence: TGTGCCAGCAGCCCTGGGACGGACAGATTCACAGATACGCAGTATTTT.

This chain links TRBV6-5 with TRBJ2-2; D possibly corresponds to TRBD1 (6 bases). The ends were cut back, 5 bases at V and 7 bases at J, with 11 bases in the middle. The germline V gene has CDR1 MNHEY and CDR2 SVGAGI. The CDR3 loop spans 13 amino acids. The CDR3 DNA is TGTGCCAGCAGTACGCGACAGGACGGGGAGCTGTTTTTT. Amino acid sequence: CASSTRQDGELFF.

This clone appeared a few times. This chain joins TRBV6-6 and TRBJ1-2; TRBD1 aligns across 11 bases. The germline V gene has CDR1 MNHNY and CDR2 SVGAGI (reference sequence). The CDR3 spans 12 residues. Trimming removed 7 bases from V and 7 bases from J; junction bases left unmatched: 2. DNA of the CDR3: TGTGCCAGCATCGGGACAGGGGGTGGCTACACCTTC. The encoded protein is CASIGTGGGYTF.